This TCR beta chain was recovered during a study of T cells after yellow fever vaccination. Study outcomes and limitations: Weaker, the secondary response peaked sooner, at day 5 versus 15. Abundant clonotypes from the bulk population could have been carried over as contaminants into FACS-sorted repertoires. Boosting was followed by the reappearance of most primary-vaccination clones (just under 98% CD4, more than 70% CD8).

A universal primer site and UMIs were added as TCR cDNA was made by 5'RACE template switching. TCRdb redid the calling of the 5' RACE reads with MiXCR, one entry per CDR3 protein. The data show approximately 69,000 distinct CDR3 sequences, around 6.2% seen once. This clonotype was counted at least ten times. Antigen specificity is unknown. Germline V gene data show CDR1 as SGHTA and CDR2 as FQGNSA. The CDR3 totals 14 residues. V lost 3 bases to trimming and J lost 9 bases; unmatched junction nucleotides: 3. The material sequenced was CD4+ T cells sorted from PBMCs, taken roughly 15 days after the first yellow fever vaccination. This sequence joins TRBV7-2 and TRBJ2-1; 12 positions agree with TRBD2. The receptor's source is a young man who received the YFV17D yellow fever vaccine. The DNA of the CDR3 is TGTGCCAGCAGCTTTACTAGCGGGGGGTTTGAGCAGTTCTTC. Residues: CASSFTSGGFEQFF.